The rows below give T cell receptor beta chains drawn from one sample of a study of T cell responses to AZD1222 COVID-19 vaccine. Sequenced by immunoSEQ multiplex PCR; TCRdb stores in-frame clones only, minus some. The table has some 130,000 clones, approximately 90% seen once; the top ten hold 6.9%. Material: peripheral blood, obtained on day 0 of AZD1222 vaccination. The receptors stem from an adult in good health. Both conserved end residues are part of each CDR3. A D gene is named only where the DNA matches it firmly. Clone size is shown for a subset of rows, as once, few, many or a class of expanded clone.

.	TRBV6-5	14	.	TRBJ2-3	CASSYGGATDTQYF	TGTGCCAGCAGTTACGGCGGGGCCACAGATACGCAGTATTTT
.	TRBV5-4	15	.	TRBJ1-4	CASSLNRNLNEKLFF	TGTGCCAGCAGCTTGAATAGGAACCTTAATGAAAAACTGTTTTTT
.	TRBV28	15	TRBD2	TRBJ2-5	CASSPAGGGGETQYF	TGTGCCAGCAGTCCCGCGGGGGGGGGCGGAGAGACCCAGTACTTC
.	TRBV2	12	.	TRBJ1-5	CASSTSNQPQHF	TGTGCCAGCTCGACCAGCAATCAGCCCCAGCATTTT
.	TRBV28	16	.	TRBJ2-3	CASSSAGTFSTDTQYF	TGTGCCAGCAGTTCCGCCGGGACCTTTAGCACAGATACGCAGTATTTT
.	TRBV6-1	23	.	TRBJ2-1	CASSEATGGFELERGALYNEQFF	TGTGCCAGCAGTGAAGCTACAGGGGGCTTTGAGCTCGAGCGGGGGGCCCTTTACAATGAGCAGTTCTTC
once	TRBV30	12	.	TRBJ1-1	CAWEPINTEAFF	TGTGCCTGGGAACCGATAAACACTGAAGCTTTCTTT
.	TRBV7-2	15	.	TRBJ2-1	CASSLSGSSYNEQFF	TGTGCCAGCAGCTTATCCGGGAGCTCCTACAATGAGCAGTTCTTC
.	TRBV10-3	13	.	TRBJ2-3	CATSGIPGDTQYF	TGTGCCACTTCGGGTATACCCGGAGATACGCAGTATTTT
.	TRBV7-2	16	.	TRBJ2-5	CASSLASQGGGETQYF	TGTGCCAGCAGCTTAGCGTCCCAGGGGGGCGGGGAGACCCAGTACTTC
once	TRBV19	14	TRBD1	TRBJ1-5	CASSGTGGTQPQHF	TGTGCCAGTAGTGGGACAGGGGGCACTCAGCCCCAGCATTTT
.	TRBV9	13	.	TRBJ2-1	CASSVALGSEQFF	TGTGCCAGCAGCGTAGCTTTGGGCAGTGAGCAGTTCTTC
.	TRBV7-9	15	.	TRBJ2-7	CASSLQGRPLYEQYF	TGTGCCAGCAGCCTACAGGGTAGGCCCCTCTACGAGCAGTACTTC